This T cell receptor beta chain is drawn from a study of regulatory T cells in long-lasting Graves disease. Time point described: newly diagnosed GD, antithyroid drugs for less than 3 months. PBMC RNA served as the TCR library source. There are many counts of this clonotype. Arm-PCR of CDR3 regions and iRepertoire HTBI primers were used to build TCR beta libraries. Per the authors' pipeline: About 60 TRBV and approximately 13 TRBJ segments were identified across samples. TCRdb re-called the multiplex PCR reads through MiXCR, storing one row per CDR3 protein. In this record, the V and J calls reflect TCRdb's handling and not the investigators' own analysis. The data contain hundreds of thousands of distinct CDR3 sequences, about 17% of them singletons. This CDR3 region has 17 residues. Trimming took 5 bases from V and 6 from J, leaving 23 bases between them. The germline gives CDR1 KGHSH, CDR2 LQKENI.

These same data were also listed under a study on T cells in Graves' hyperthyroidism and ophthalmopathy. That paper adds: Participants, patients aged 18 to 65, had newly diagnosed hyperthyroidism with a duration under 2 months. Peripheral blood also featured most of the thyroid clonotypes expanded above 0.001.

Specimen: peripheral blood mononuclear cells (PBMCs), collected at new diagnosis, from a patient treated with antithyroid drugs. This clonotype originated in a woman between 25 and 40 years old with Graves disease. The chain has TRBV18 and TRBJ2-1; TRBD1 might be the D (6 bases). The CDR3 protein is CASSNGQTLWASNEQFF. The CDR3 coding sequence is TGTGCCAGCTCAAACGGACAGACCTTGTGGGCGAGCAATGAGCAGTTCTTC.